This passage covers 28 T cell receptor beta chains from one sample sequenced in a study of blood T cells in healthy people across ages. A second about 7 to 12 cycle PCR used barcoded and J-beta primers. Via MiXCR, TCRdb re-called the 5' RACE reads, giving one row per CDR3 protein. The sample lists around 650,000 distinct CDR3 sequences, less than 40% occurring once. Sequenced sample: blood. The receptor set was obtained from a woman over 75 in good health.

V and J are TRBV6-5 and TRBJ2-3, with D possibly TRBD2 on 5 matching bases. The V and J ends lost 6 bases and 6 bases respectively, with 19 bases between them. Germline CDR1 MNHEY, CDR2 SVGAGI. This CDR3 contains 15 residues. The CDR3 is CASSRQAGSADTQYF. The CDR3 region has the DNA TGTGCCAGCAGCCGTCAGGCCGGTAGCGCTGATACGCAGTATTTT.

The chain's CDR3 is CASSLAGPGYNEQFF. The CDR3, as DNA: TGTGCCAGCAGCTTAGCGGGACCTGGCTACAATGAGCAGTTCTTC. V gene TRBV7-2 combines with J gene TRBJ2-1, with D perhaps being TRBD1 or TRBD2 (5 bases each). Germline values: CDR1 SGHTA, CDR2 FQGNSA. V lost 0 bases and J lost 3, with 9 bases in between. The CDR3 sequence is 15 residues long.

This clonotype was seen many times. The chain carries TRBV5-1 and TRBJ1-4, with no clear D. Trimming took 4 bases from V and 8 from J, leaving 18 bases between them. The germline V gene encodes CDR1 SGHRS and CDR2 YFSETQ. The CDR3 totals 15 residues. This CDR3 is CASSPEIPTAEKLFF. In nucleotides, the CDR3 is TGCGCCAGCAGCCCGGAAATCCCAACGGCGGAAAAACTGTTTTTT.

Concerning this clonotype: A much bigger clone sits one base away, suggesting this may be a read error. This chain connects TRBV6-6 to TRBJ2-3, with 12 bases fitting TRBD2. Germline CDR1 and CDR2: MNHNY and SVGAGI (reference sequence). Trimming took 7 bases from V and 11 from J; bases not matched to a gene: 10. The CDR3 runs to 14 residues. The CDR3 sequence: CASKTSGGGGMQYF. The DNA for the CDR3 is TGTGCCAGCAAGACTAGCGGGGGTGGTGGTATGCAGTATTTT.

This clonotype was seen only a few times. The gene calls are TRBV6-6 and TRBJ2-2; the D call may be TRBD1 or TRBD2 (5 bases each). CDR1 is MNHNY, CDR2 SVGAGI, per germline (reference sequence). V was pared by 8 bases and J by 2 bases, with 15 bases between. CDR3 length: 15 residues. CDR3 sequence: CASSRGAANTGELFF. The CDR3 nucleotides read TGTGCCAGCTCCCGGGGCGCAGCCAACACCGGGGAGCTGTTTTTT.

In this sample, this clonotype turned up many times. The rearrangement uses TRBV6-2 or TRBV6-3 and TRBJ2-1, with D perhaps matching TRBD2 (6 bases). The germline V and J ends were trimmed by 2 bases and 12 bases, with 11 bases remaining between them. The CDR3 contains 12 residues. CDR1 and CDR2 from the germline V gene are MNHEY and SVGEGT. The CDR3 reads CASSYGGAGQFF. CDR3 in DNA: TGTGCCAGCAGTTACGGAGGGGCGGGGCAGTTCTTC.

In the case of this clonotype: This may stem from a read error, because a much larger clone lies one nucleotide away. The genes are TRBV7-2 and TRBJ2-2, with TRBD2 matching over 8 bases. Germline lookup yields CDR1 SGHTA and CDR2 FQGNSA. This CDR3 spans 15 amino acids. CDR3 sequence (DNA): TGTGCCAGCAGCCTCGGGGGCGGGGGGACCGGGGAGCGGTTTTTT. Translation gives CASSLGGGGTGERFF.

The chain is built from TRBV30 and TRBJ1-6; perhaps TRBD1 as D (6 bases). The germline V gene encodes CDR1 GTSNPN and CDR2 SVGIG (reference sequence). This CDR3 region has 15 residues. V lost 1 base and J 7 bases, leaving 14 bases between the germline ends. Here the CDR3 reads CAWSALTGANSPLHF. As DNA, the CDR3 is TGTGCCTGGAGTGCCCTGACAGGAGCAAATTCACCCCTCCACTTT.

This clonotype occurred many times. The rearrangement links TRBV25-1 to TRBJ2-1; D is perhaps TRBD1 (5 bases). V shed 6 bases and J shed 12 bases, with 18 bases lying between them. This CDR3 spans 13 amino acids. Germline values: CDR1 MGHDK, CDR2 SYGVNS. CDR3 nucleotide sequence: TGTGCCAGCAGAGGCGACACAGGCATCCGGCAGTTCTTC. This gives the protein CASRGDTGIRQFF.

This clonotype was counted at least ten times. The V and J genes are TRBV27 and TRBJ2-7; 9 bases are a match to TRBD1. The CDR3 loop spans 16 amino acids. After removal of 5 bases from V and 4 bases from J, the junction contained 12 bases not matched to a gene. CDR1 MNHEY and CDR2 SMNVEV come from the germline V gene (reference sequence). The CDR3 loop is CASSPTGTGSSYEQYF. The CDR3 DNA follows: TGTGCCAGCAGTCCGACCGGGACAGGGTCATCTTACGAGCAGTACTTC.

This clonotype was detected a few times. Being one base from a much bigger clone, this may be a read error. The chain couples TRBV7-2 to TRBJ2-7; 7 nucleotides line up with TRBD1. The CDR3 has 14 residues. Germline V gene sequence: CDR1 SGHTA, CDR2 FQGNSA. J gave up 7 bases and V 5 bases, and 11 bases lay outside the gene matches. CDR3 bases: TGTGCCAGCAGCAACCGGGACAGAATCGATGAGCAGTACTTC. Translated: CASSNRDRIDEQYF.

This clonotype has a count of ten or more. A much larger clone differs by one base, so this may be a read error. The chain links TRBV20-1 to TRBJ2-7; D is unresolved. Per the germline V gene, CDR1 is DFQATT and CDR2 is SNEGSKA (reference sequence). Deletions cut 6 bases from V and 7 bases from J, with 13 bases between. This CDR3 is built from 11 residues. The CDR3 spells CSAPFRREQYF. The CDR3 DNA follows: TGCAGTGCCCCCTTCCGACGAGAGCAGTACTTC.

This clonotype was observed a few times. This chain uses TRBV18 with TRBJ2-7; no clear D. V lost 0 bases to trimming and J lost 0 bases, with 9 bases between them. This CDR3 has 15 amino acids. Germline V lookup: CDR1 KGHSH, CDR2 LQKENI. CDR3 sequence: CASSPPGISSYEQYF. CDR3 coding DNA: TGTGCCAGCTCACCACCGGGTATTAGCTCCTACGAGCAGTACTTC.

This clonotype came up a few times. This chain uses TRBV7-3 with TRBJ1-6; D might be TRBD1 (6 bases). The CDR3 has 15 amino acids. In germline, CDR1 is SGHTA, CDR2 FQGTGA. V lost 5 bases and J 7 bases, leaving 15 bases between the germline ends. The CDR3 loop reads CASSPLGGANSPLHF. The CDR3 DNA is TGTGCCAGCAGCCCCCTTGGGGGGGCAAATTCACCCCTCCACTTT.

This chain connects TRBV7-8 to TRBJ2-1; D remains unclear. The closer fit of TRBJ2-7 to the DNA end suggests the J call may be wrong. Germline loops: CDR1 SGHVS, CDR2 FQNEAQ. The CDR3 contains 15 residues. Written as DNA, the CDR3 is TGTGCCAGCAGCTTAGTAGGGCTCTCCTACAATGAGCAGTACTTC. It encodes CASSLVGLSYNEQYF.

This clonotype was counted ten times or more. The rearrangement links TRBV7-2 to TRBJ1-4; TRBD1 is a possible D gene (5 bases). This CDR3 spans 14 amino acids. Germline assignment: CDR1 SGHTA and CDR2 FQGNSA. The ends were cut back, 3 bases at V and 7 bases at J, with 12 bases in the middle. The chain's CDR3 is CASSFGGRVEKLFF. The CDR3 DNA is TGTGCCAGCAGCTTTGGTGGCAGGGTTGAAAAACTGTTTTTT.

At least ten counts were recorded for this clonotype. The chain joins TRBV29-1 to TRBJ2-7; either TRBD1 or TRBD2 may fit D (5 bases each). V was trimmed by 4 bases and J by 1 base, leaving 14 bases between them. The CDR3 has 14 residues. The V gene's germline CDR1 is SQVTM and CDR2 ANQGSEA. CDR3 protein: CSVGRGALSYEQYF. CDR3 DNA sequence: TGCAGCGTTGGACGAGGGGCCCTTTCCTACGAGCAGTACTTC.

There are a few counts of this clonotype. V and J are TRBV6-5 and TRBJ2-2; 9 nucleotides match TRBD1. CDR3 length: 17 residues. Germline V CDR1 and CDR2: MNHEY, SVGAGI. The V segment lost 0 bases and the J segment 7 bases; nucleotides outside the gene matches: 9. The CDR3 DNA is TGTGCCAGCAGTTACTCCCCAGGGACAGGGAGAGGCGGGGAGCTGTTTTTT. Its translation is CASSYSPGTGRGGELFF.

In its sample, this clonotype was seen many times. The chain has TRBV15 and TRBJ2-5; possibly TRBD2 for D (5 bases). This CDR3 has 14 amino acids. CDR1 and CDR2 from the germline V gene are LNHNV and YYDKDF (reference sequence). Trimming cost V 0 bases and J 11 bases, with 16 bases left between them. CDR3 sequence (DNA): TGTGCCACCAGCAGAGATCGTCCTAGCCGTCAACAGTACTTC. Protein: CATSRDRPSRQQYF.

Note on this clonotype: A much larger clone lies one base from this, so it may be a read error. The chain carries TRBV2 and TRBJ1-2; D is perhaps TRBD1 (5 bases). Germline CDR1 SNHLY, CDR2 FYNNEI. The CDR3 has 13 residues. CDR3 nucleotide sequence: TGTGCCAGCGTCCAGGGTCGATTAGAAGGCTGCACCTTC. It encodes CASVQGRLEGCTF.

Ten or more counts support this clonotype. The chain uses TRBV5-1 and TRBJ2-2; D is possibly TRBD2 (6 bases). Looked up from germline, CDR1 is SGHRS and CDR2 is YFSETQ. V was shortened by 4 bases and J by 0 bases, with 16 bases between the two germline ends. The CDR3 has 17 residues. The DNA of the CDR3 is TGCGCCAGCAGCCCAATGGGAGGATACGCGAACACCGGGGAGCTGTTTTTT. Translation gives CASSPMGGYANTGELFF.

This clonotype was observed many times. The chain has TRBV15 and TRBJ1-2, with 9 bases matching TRBD1. CDR1 and CDR2 from the germline V gene are LNHNV and YYDKDF (reference sequence). The CDR3 has 16 residues. The trim removed 4 bases at V and 6 bases at J, leaving 12 bases unmatched. CDR3 protein: CATSTRTGDRSNGYTF. The CDR3 DNA follows: TGTGCCACCAGCACTAGGACAGGGGATAGATCTAATGGCTACACCTTC.

This clonotype was counted ten times or more. V gene TRBV20-1 combines with J gene TRBJ2-3; the D gene is possibly TRBD2 (6 bases). Looked up from germline, CDR1 is DFQATT and CDR2 is SNEGSKA (reference sequence). With 0 bases removed from V and 0 bases from J, the gap between germline ends came to 13 bases. The CDR3 has 16 residues. In DNA, the CDR3 is TGCAGTGCTAGAGATGCGGGGCCACTTAGCACAGATACGCAGTATTTT. Amino acid sequence: CSARDAGPLSTDTQYF.

Comment on this clonotype: One end of the junction does not line up with germline, which may come from a read error. The chain couples TRBV5-1 to TRBJ1-4; D gene uncertain. In germline, CDR1 is SGHRS, CDR2 YFSETQ. The CDR3 is made up of 15 amino acids. The CDR3 DNA reads TGCACCAGCAGCGGCTTTCCCGCAACTAATGAAAAACTGTTTTTT. Translating it yields CTSSGFPATNEKLFF. The complete variable domain, with remaining parts taken from reference TRBV5-1 and TRBJ1-4, reads KAGVTQTPRYLIKTRGQQVTLSCSPISGHRSVSWYQQTPGQGLQFLFEYFSETQRNKGNFPGRFSGRQFSNSRSEMNVSTLELGDSALYLCTSSGFPATNEKLFFGSGTQLSVL.

This sequence joins TRBV5-1 and TRBJ2-7; 8 nucleotides agree with TRBD1. V gave up 3 bases and J gave up 7 bases; unmatched junction bases: 12. Germline loops: CDR1 SGHRS, CDR2 YFSETQ. The CDR3 is 15 residues long. Here the CDR3 reads CASSWGTGSYNEQYF. The CDR3 DNA reads as TGCGCCAGCAGCTGGGGGACAGGATCCTACAATGAGCAGTACTTC.

This clonotype has ten or more counts. The chain has TRBV7-9 and TRBJ2-1; D possibly corresponds to TRBD2 (6 bases). Germline CDR1 reads SEHNR; CDR2 reads FQNEAQ (reference sequence). The CDR3 totals 17 residues. V shed 6 bases and J shed 1 base, with 19 bases lying between them. This CDR3 reads CASSSLGGKGSYNEQFF. In DNA form, the CDR3 reads TGTGCCAGCAGTTCGCTCGGCGGGAAAGGATCCTACAATGAGCAGTTCTTC. Using reference TRBV7-9 and TRBJ2-1 for the parts outside the CDR3, the full variable domain is DTGVSQNPRHKITKRGQNVTFRCDPISEHNRLYWYRQTLGQGPEFLTYFQNEAQLEKSRLLSDRFSAERPKGSFSTLEIQRTEQGDSAMYLCASSSLGGKGSYNEQFFGPGTRLTVL.

The J gene is TRBJ2-5, the V gene TRBV11-2, with D possibly being TRBD1 or TRBD2 (5 bases each). The CDR3 is 14 residues long. Germline CDR1 reads SGHAT; CDR2 reads FQNNGV. V was shortened by 4 bases and J by 2 bases, with 11 bases between the two germline ends. The CDR3 DNA reads TGTGCCAGCAGCTATGGGACGGGGCAAGAGACCCAGTACTTC. As protein: CASSYGTGQETQYF.

This clonotype was counted only a few times. This rearrangement joins TRBV7-8 to TRBJ2-3; TRBD2 matches 12 bases. CDR3 size: 17 residues. The germline gives CDR1 SGHVS, CDR2 FQNEAQ. Trimming at V came to 3 bases and at J to 3 bases, leaving 7 bases not matched to a gene. The CDR3 DNA is TGTGCCAGCAGCTTTCCTCTAGCGGGGGGGCGTACAGATACGCAGTATTTT. Translation gives CASSFPLAGGRTDTQYF.